Below are 30 T cell receptor beta chains sequenced from a single sample in a study of early stage breast cancer tumors. Some clones are missing from TCRdb's copy, which holds only in-frame ones; the method was immunoSEQ multiplex PCR. Here the sample spans about 41,000 clones, around two thirds being singletons. The material sequenced was blood. The receptors were sampled from a person in their fifties with breast cancer.

The rearrangement joins TRBV6-1 to TRBJ2-7; D perhaps matches TRBD2 (7 bases). Between the trimmed V and J ends, which lost 0 bases and 6 bases, there was a span of 18 bases. Germline CDR1 reads MNHNS; CDR2 reads SASEGT. CDR3 length: 16 amino acids. The CDR3 region is CASSEAGGAGAAEQYF. CDR3 nucleotides: TGTGCCAGCAGTGAAGCGGGGGGCGCGGGGGCGGCCGAGCAGTACTTC.

This clone was seen a few times. V gene TRBV6-5 combines with J gene TRBJ1-2, with TRBD1 identical over 7 bases. CDR1 and CDR2 from the germline V gene are MNHEY and SVGAGI. CDR3 length equals 12 residues. Trimming took 6 bases from V and 7 from J; bases not matched to a gene: 5. Here the CDR3 reads CASRGTEAGYTF. Written as DNA, the CDR3 is TGTGCCAGCAGGGGGACAGAGGCTGGCTACACCTTC.

The J gene is TRBJ2-2, the V gene TRBV6-1; D is possibly TRBD1 (6 bases). Trimming left V 6 bases short and J 0 bases short, with 11 bases between. This CDR3 contains 15 residues. Germline assignment: CDR1 MNHNS and CDR2 SASEGT. CDR3 nucleotides: TGTGCCAGCAGCGTAGACAGGTCGAACACCGGGGAGCTGTTTTTT. It encodes CASSVDRSNTGELFF.

The gene calls are TRBV2 and TRBJ2-7; 11 nucleotides line up with TRBD2. The CDR3 covers 14 residues. CDR1 SNHLY and CDR2 FYNNEI come from the germline V gene. The V segment lost 7 bases and the J segment 4 bases; nucleotides outside the gene matches: 6. CDR3 coding DNA: TGTGCCAGCACCCCCGGGACTAGCGGTTACGAGCAGTACTTC. Amino acids: CASTPGTSGYEQYF.

This chain uses TRBV7-2 with TRBJ1-1; a weak D match, TRBD1 (5 bases). Trimming took off 3 bases at V and 5 bases at J, with 13 bases between the two ends. The CDR3 is 14 amino acids. In germline, CDR1 is SGHTA, CDR2 FQGNSA. The CDR3 region has the DNA TGTGCCAGCAGCTTCTCAGGGAGGGATACTGAAGCTTTCTTT. Translating it yields CASSFSGRDTEAFF.

V and J are TRBV9 and TRBJ1-2; TRBD1 is a possible D gene (5 bases). From germline, CDR1 is SGDLS and CDR2 YYNGEE. The length of the CDR3 is 15 residues. V lost 3 bases and J 3 bases, leaving 15 bases between the germline ends. The DNA for the CDR3 is TGTGCCAGCAGCGCCGAGTCGGGGGAGGACTATGGCTACACCTTC. Its protein product is CASSAESGEDYGYTF.

The J gene is TRBJ2-7, the V gene TRBV9, with 9 positions matching TRBD1. Unmatched junction bases numbered 10, after V lost 4 bases and J lost 5 bases. This CDR3 is 15 amino acids long. Germline values: CDR1 SGDLS, CDR2 YYNGEE. The CDR3 loop is CASSSSTGGWNEQYF. Written as DNA, the CDR3 is TGTGCCAGCAGCTCATCAACAGGGGGCTGGAACGAGCAGTACTTC.

V and J are TRBV4-3 and TRBJ1-2, with D tentatively TRBD1 (5 bases). From germline, CDR1 is LGHNA and CDR2 YSLEER. With 3 bases removed from V and 6 bases from J, the gap between germline ends came to 11 bases. The CDR3 has 13 residues. CDR3: CASSQTVSDGYTF. In DNA, the CDR3 is TGCGCCAGCAGCCAGACAGTTTCGGATGGCTACACCTTC.

The chain carries TRBV4-1 and TRBJ2-3; 11 nucleotides align to TRBD2. The CDR3 has 16 amino acids. Germline V gene data show CDR1 as MGHRA and CDR2 as YSYEKL. The V segment lost 6 bases and the J segment 4 bases; nucleotides outside the gene matches: 9. CDR3 in amino acids: CASSGGVAGGPDTQYF. CDR3 sequence (DNA): TGCGCCAGCAGTGGGGGGGTAGCGGGAGGGCCAGATACGCAGTATTTT.

The chain is built from TRBV5-4 and TRBJ1-1, with TRBD1 matching 8 bases. Germline-derived CDR1 and CDR2 are SGHNT and YYREEE (reference sequence). This CDR3 has 14 residues. Unmatched junction bases numbered 8, after V lost 3 bases and J lost 7 bases. The CDR3 DNA sequence: TGTGCCAGCAGCTCGGTGACAGGGGTTGGTGAAGCTTTCTTT. This encodes CASSSVTGVGEAFF.

Only a few counts were recorded for this clone. V and J are TRBV10-3 and TRBJ2-7, with D perhaps TRBD1 (5 bases). The ends were cut back, 10 bases at V and 3 bases at J, with 13 bases in the middle. CDR3 length: 12 residues. Germline CDR1 is ENHRY and CDR2 is SYGVKD. This chain's CDR3 is CATNLTVYEQYV. The CDR3 DNA follows: TGTGCCACCAATTTGACAGTCTACGAGCAGTACGTC.

The V call is TRBV29-1, the J call TRBJ1-2; TRBD1 matches at 9 bases. CDR3 length: 15 amino acids. V lost 1 base to trimming and J lost 0 bases; unmatched junction nucleotides: 3. CDR1 is SQVTM and CDR2 is ANQGSEA in the germline V gene. This CDR3 reads CSVEVRDRANYGYTF. The CDR3 nucleotides read TGCAGCGTTGAAGTCCGGGACAGGGCTAACTATGGCTACACCTTC.

This chain links TRBV2 with TRBJ1-1; 7 bases align to TRBD1. The length of the CDR3 is 13 residues. Trimming cost V 10 bases and J 0 bases; bases outside gene matches: 5. Germline V gene lookup returns CDR1 SNHLY and CDR2 FYNNEI. The CDR3 loop is CATGQQVNTEAFF. CDR3 sequence (DNA): TGTGCCACGGGACAGCAAGTGAACACTGAAGCTTTCTTT.

The rearrangement uses TRBV11-3 and TRBJ2-1; TRBD2 matches 11 bases. Germline CDR1 and CDR2: SGHNT and YENEEA. This CDR3 region has 18 residues. The ends lost 5 bases at V and 0 bases at J; junction bases unmatched: 9. The CDR3 loop is CASSDFLGTSGSYNEQFF. The CDR3 coding sequence is TGTGCCAGCAGCGATTTTTTAGGGACTAGCGGCTCCTACAATGAGCAGTTCTTC. The full variable domain, completed using reference TRBV11-3 and TRBJ2-1, is EAGVVQSPRYKIIEKKQPVAFWCNPISGHNTLYWYLQNLGQGPELLIRYENEEAVDDSQLPKDRFSAERLKGVDSTLKIQPAELGDSAVYLCASSDFLGTSGSYNEQFFGPGTRLTVL.

J is TRBJ2-1 and V is TRBV4-1; maybe TRBD2 (6 bases). The germline V gene has CDR1 MGHRA and CDR2 YSYEKL. Trimming took 6 bases from V and 0 from J, leaving 18 bases between them. The CDR3 has 17 amino acids. In DNA form, the CDR3 reads TGCGCCAGCAGAAACCCTAGCGCCCCAAACTCCTACAATGAGCAGTTCTTC. It is translated as CASRNPSAPNSYNEQFF.

Turning to this clone: The sample holds other DNA sequences that translate to the same CDR3. This chain joins TRBV11-2 and TRBJ2-2; D remains unclear. The CDR3 is made up of 13 amino acids. V lost 5 bases to trimming and J lost 0 bases, with 4 bases between them. The germline V gene encodes CDR1 SGHAT and CDR2 FQNNGV. CDR3 region: CASSPTNTGELFF. DNA for the CDR3: TGTGCCAGCAGCCCTACGAACACCGGGGAGCTGTTTTTT.

The rearrangement uses TRBV21-1 and TRBJ1-1; no check of the table's D call, TRBD1, against the DNA was made. TRBV21-1 is a listed pseudogene. This CDR3 is 14 amino acids long. The CDR3 here is CASSKGQGRVEAFF. CDR3 coding DNA: TGTGCCAGCAGCAAAGGGCAGGGAAGAGTTGAAGCTTTCTTT.

The chain employs TRBV19 and TRBJ1-2; 10 bases are a match to TRBD1. The V gene end was trimmed by 3 bases and the J gene end by 7 bases; junction bases not matched to a gene: 8. CDR1 is LNHDA and CDR2 is SQIVND in the germline V gene (reference sequence). The CDR3 extends over 15 amino acids. The CDR3 DNA sequence: TGTGCCAGTAGTATGACAGGGGGCGCGTTGTTTGGCTACACCTTC. It translates to CASSMTGGALFGYTF.

This clone was counted a few times. The chain combines TRBV6-6 with TRBJ2-2; D is perhaps TRBD1 (5 bases). The V gene lost 5 bases and the J gene lost 4 bases, with 14 bases spanning the gap. The CDR3 is made up of 15 amino acids. Per germline, CDR1 MNHNY and CDR2 SVGAGI (reference sequence). In DNA, the CDR3 is TGTGCCAGCAGTCCCACACAGGATATCACCGGGGAGCTGTTTTTT. Translating it yields CASSPTQDITGELFF.

This clone appeared a few times. V is TRBV29-1 and J is TRBJ2-1, with D perhaps matching TRBD2 (5 bases). Between the trimmed V and J ends, which lost 2 bases and 8 bases, there was a span of 13 bases. Per germline, CDR1 SQVTM and CDR2 ANQGSEA. The CDR3 covers 13 residues. The CDR3 nucleotides read TGCAGCGTTGAAACGGGGATAGTAGATGAGCAGTTCTTC. Protein sequence: CSVETGIVDEQFF.

The V and J genes are TRBV4-3 and TRBJ2-1, with TRBD2 matching over 9 bases. Germline values: CDR1 LGHNA, CDR2 YSLEER. This CDR3 spans 15 amino acids. V shed 1 base, J shed 7 bases, and the junction held 5 bases outside the gene matches. The CDR3 loop is CASSQASGVRNEQFF. The CDR3 nucleotides read TGCGCCAGCAGCCAAGCTAGCGGGGTTAGAAATGAGCAGTTCTTC.

The chain has TRBV30 and TRBJ1-5, with D tentatively TRBD1 (5 bases). The V end was cut by 1 base, the J end by 3 bases, with 13 bases between. The length of the CDR3 is 15 residues. CDR1 and CDR2 from the germline V gene are GTSNPN and SVGIG (reference sequence). The CDR3 DNA reads TGTGCCTGGAGTGGACAGACGGGTCCCAATCAGCCCCAGCATTTT. It encodes CAWSGQTGPNQPQHF.

The chain uses TRBV13 and TRBJ2-1; tentatively, D is TRBD2 (6 bases). Germline V gene sequence: CDR1 PRHDT, CDR2 FYEKMQ (reference sequence). The CDR3 consists of 17 residues. V gave up 0 bases and J gave up 0 bases, with 12 bases separating them. DNA of the CDR3: TGTGCCAGCAGCTTAGGCTCCCGGGACTCCTCCTACAATGAGCAGTTCTTC. It yields the protein CASSLGSRDSSYNEQFF. Together with reference TRBV13 and TRBJ2-1, the CDR3 gives the full variable domain: AAGVIQSPRHLIKEKRETATLKCYPIPRHDTVYWYQQGPGQDPQFLISFYEKMQSDKGSIPDRFSAQQFSDYHSELNMSSLELGDSALYFCASSLGSRDSSYNEQFFGPGTRLTVL.

The chain is built from TRBV19 and TRBJ2-5; TRBD1 matches at 10 bases. J lost 5 bases, V lost 5 bases, and 8 bases had no gene match. The V gene's germline CDR1 is LNHDA and CDR2 SQIVND (reference sequence). The CDR3 has 15 residues. This CDR3 reads CASSFRDRGSETQYF. DNA for the CDR3: TGTGCCAGTAGTTTCCGGGACAGGGGATCGGAGACCCAGTACTTC.

This chain uses TRBV5-5 with TRBJ1-2; D gene unclear. The CDR3 loop spans 15 amino acids. Looked up from germline, CDR1 is SGHKS and CDR2 is YYEKEE (reference sequence). The V and J ends lost 4 bases and 1 base respectively, with 14 bases between them. Here the CDR3 reads CASSPIGAVNYGYTF. In nucleotides, the CDR3 is TGTGCCAGCAGCCCCATTGGAGCGGTTAACTATGGCTACACCTTC.

The CDR3 sequence is CASIQDRGYYGYTF. Written as DNA, the CDR3 is TGTGCCAGCATCCAGGACAGGGGGTACTATGGCTACACCTTC. The chain couples TRBV27 to TRBJ1-2; 10 bases agree with TRBD1. The V and J ends lost 7 bases and 3 bases, in that order; junction bases with no gene match: 5. Germline V gives CDR1 MNHEY, CDR2 SMNVEV (reference sequence). The CDR3 has 14 amino acids.

The gene calls are TRBV30 and TRBJ2-4; 7 nucleotides match TRBD1. This CDR3 comprises 14 residues. V dropped 4 bases and J dropped 4; count of bases not matched to a gene: 7. CDR1 is GTSNPN, CDR2 SVGIG, per germline (reference sequence). The CDR3 DNA is TGTGCCTGGAAAGGGGGCGGTTATAAAAACATTCAGTACTTC. Translated: CAWKGGGYKNIQYF.

The chain joins TRBV6-1 to TRBJ2-7; 10 bases align to TRBD2. Germline trimming cut 2 bases from V and 0 bases from J; bases unmatched to any gene: 1. The CDR3 has 15 amino acids. CDR1 is MNHNS and CDR2 is SASEGT in the germline V gene. CDR3 sequence reads: CASSESGGGSYEQYV. The CDR3 DNA reads as TGTGCCAGCAGTGAAAGCGGGGGGGGCTCCTACGAGCAGTACGTC.

The rearrangement links TRBV11-3 to TRBJ2-2, with D uncertain. CDR1 is SGHNT, CDR2 YENEEA, per germline. V was cut by 1 base and J by 12 bases, with 9 bases left in between. The CDR3 consists of 12 residues. The CDR3 reads CASSLAPWQLFF. As DNA, the CDR3 is TGTGCCAGCAGCTTAGCTCCGTGGCAGCTGTTTTTT.

This clone was seen a handful of times. This sequence joins TRBV5-4 and TRBJ2-1, with TRBD2 matching 12 bases. The germline V gene encodes CDR1 SGHNT and CDR2 YYREEE (reference sequence). The ends lost 4 bases at V and 5 bases at J; junction bases unmatched: 7. The CDR3 extends over 16 amino acids. CDR3 sequence: CASSPRTSGANNEQFF. The CDR3 bases are TGTGCCAGCAGCCCCAGGACTAGCGGGGCAAACAATGAGCAGTTCTTC.